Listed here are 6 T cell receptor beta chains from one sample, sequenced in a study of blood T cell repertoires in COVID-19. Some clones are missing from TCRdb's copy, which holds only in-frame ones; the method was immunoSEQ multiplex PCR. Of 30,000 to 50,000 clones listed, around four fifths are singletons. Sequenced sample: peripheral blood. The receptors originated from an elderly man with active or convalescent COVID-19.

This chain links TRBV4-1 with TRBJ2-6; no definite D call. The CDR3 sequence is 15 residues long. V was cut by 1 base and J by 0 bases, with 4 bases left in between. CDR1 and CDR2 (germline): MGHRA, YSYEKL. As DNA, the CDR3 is TGCGCCAGCAGCCAAGGGAGCTCTGGGGCCAACGTCCTGACTTTC. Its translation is CASSQGSSGANVLTF.

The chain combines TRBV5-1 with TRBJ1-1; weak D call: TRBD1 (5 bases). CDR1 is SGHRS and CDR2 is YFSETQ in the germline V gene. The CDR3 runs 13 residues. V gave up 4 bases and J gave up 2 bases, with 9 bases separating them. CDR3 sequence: CASSRGGNTEAFF. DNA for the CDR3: TGCGCCAGCAGCCGGGGGGGAAACACTGAAGCTTTCTTT. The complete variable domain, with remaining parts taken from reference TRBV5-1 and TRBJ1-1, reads KAGVTQTPRYLIKTRGQQVTLSCSPISGHRSVSWYQQTPGQGLQFLFEYFSETQRNKGNFPGRFSGRQFSNSRSEMNVSTLELGDSALYLCASSRGGNTEAFFGQGTRLTVV.

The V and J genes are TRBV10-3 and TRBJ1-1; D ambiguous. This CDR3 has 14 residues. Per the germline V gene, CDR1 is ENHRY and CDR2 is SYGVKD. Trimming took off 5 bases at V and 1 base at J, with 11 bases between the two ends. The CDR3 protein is CAISSGVGNTEAFF. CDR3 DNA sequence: TGTGCCATCAGTTCCGGGGTCGGGAACACTGAAGCTTTCTTT.

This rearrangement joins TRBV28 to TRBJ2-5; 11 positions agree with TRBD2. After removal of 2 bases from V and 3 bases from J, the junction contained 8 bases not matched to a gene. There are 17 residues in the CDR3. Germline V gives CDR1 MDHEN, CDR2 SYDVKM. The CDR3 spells CASSLGIPGLAEETQYF. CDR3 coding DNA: TGTGCCAGCAGTTTAGGGATCCCGGGACTAGCGGAAGAGACCCAGTACTTC. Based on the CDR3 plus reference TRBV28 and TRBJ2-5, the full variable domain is DVKVTQSSRYLVKRTGEKVFLECVQDMDHENMFWYRQDPGLGLRLIYFSYDVKMKEKGDIPEGYSVSREKKERFSLILESASTNQTSMYLCASSLGIPGLAEETQYFGPGTRLLVL.

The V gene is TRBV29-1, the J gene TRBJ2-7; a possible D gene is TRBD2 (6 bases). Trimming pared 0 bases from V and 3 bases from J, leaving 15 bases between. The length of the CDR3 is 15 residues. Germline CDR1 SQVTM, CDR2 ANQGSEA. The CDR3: CSVEDPASADYEQYF. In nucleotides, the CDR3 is TGCAGCGTTGAAGATCCGGCTAGCGCGGACTACGAGCAGTACTTC.

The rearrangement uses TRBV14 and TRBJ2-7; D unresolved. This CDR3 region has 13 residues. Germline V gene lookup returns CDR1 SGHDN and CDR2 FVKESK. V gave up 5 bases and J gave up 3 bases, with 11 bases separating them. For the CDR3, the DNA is TGTGCCAGCAGCGAGACTCTAAACTACGAGCAGTACTTC. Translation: CASSETLNYEQYF.